A single sample gave rise to the 10 T cell receptor beta chains below, sequenced in a study of Ad26.COV2.S vaccination and SARS-CoV-2 variants. Sequencing used immunoSEQ multiplex PCR; TCRdb keeps in-frame clones, though not all of them. The repertoire consists of approximately 400,000 clones, with 80% to 90% occurring once and the leading ten covering around 7.3%. Treatment here: around 19 received Ad26.COV2.S at low or high dose, single or two shots; about five received placebo; per-sample allocation not given. It was on day 63 after the first vaccine or placebo injection that samples were taken. The sequences come from peripheral blood, collected in a trial of Ad26.COV2.S vaccine versus placebo. All receptors derive from a person aged 18 to 65 who received the Ad26.COV2.S COVID-19 vaccine or a placebo.

This clone was seen a single time. The rearrangement joins TRBV6-6 to TRBJ2-2, with no clear D. The CDR3 runs to 15 residues. Trimming removed 7 bases from V and 0 bases from J, with 12 bases in between. The germline V gene has CDR1 MNHNY and CDR2 SVGAGI (reference sequence). Here the CDR3 reads CASTTRSPNTGELFF. CDR3 coding DNA: TGTGCCAGCACAACGCGGAGCCCGAACACCGGGGAGCTGTTTTTT.

The V gene is TRBV5-3, the J gene TRBJ2-1, with a weak D call TRBD2 (6 bases). TRBV5-3 is classed as an ORF, of uncertain function. V shed 0 bases and J shed 0 bases, with 13 bases lying between them. This CDR3 spans 17 amino acids. Written as DNA, the CDR3 is TGTGCCAGAAGCTTGGAACCTCGGGAGAGCTCCTACAATGAGCAGTTCTTC. This sequence encodes CARSLEPRESSYNEQFF.

This CDR3 reads CAISERGLNTGELFF. The CDR3 nucleotides read TGTGCCATCAGCGAGCGGGGGCTTAACACCGGGGAGCTGTTTTTT. The chain carries TRBV10-3 and TRBJ2-2; 8 nucleotides line up with TRBD2. Germline CDR1 is ENHRY and CDR2 is SYGVKD. The CDR3 covers 15 residues. J was trimmed by 2 bases and V by 6 bases; bases with no gene match: 5.

The chain combines TRBV7-9 with TRBJ1-2; 9 bases are a match to TRBD1. V lost 3 bases to trimming and J lost 8 bases; unmatched junction nucleotides: 4. Germline assignment: CDR1 SEHNR and CDR2 FQNEAQ (reference sequence). The CDR3 spans 13 residues. CDR3 protein: CASSFPDRGGYTF. The DNA for the CDR3 is TGTGCCAGCAGCTTCCCGGACAGGGGCGGCTACACCTTC.

The chain is built from TRBV18 and TRBJ2-2, with 7 bases that match TRBD2. CDR1 KGHSH and CDR2 LQKENI come from the germline V gene. V was clipped by 3 bases and J by 5 bases; unmatched bases: 9. There are 16 residues in the CDR3. CDR3 amino acids: CASSPLQGGMTGELFF. In nucleotides, the CDR3 is TGTGCCAGCTCACCTCTGCAGGGAGGGATGACCGGGGAGCTGTTTTTT.

This rearrangement joins TRBV13 to TRBJ2-2, with 7 bases matching TRBD2. The CDR3 is made up of 13 amino acids. J gave up 7 bases and V 6 bases, and 5 bases lay outside the gene matches. Germline V gene data show CDR1 as PRHDT and CDR2 as FYEKMQ (reference sequence). CDR3 residues: CASRAGWVGELFF. CDR3 sequence (DNA): TGTGCCAGCAGAGCGGGATGGGTCGGGGAGCTGTTTTTT.

The CDR3 spells CAIGQSNGYTF. CDR3 nucleotides: TGTGCCATCGGACAGTCAAATGGCTACACCTTC. The chain has TRBV9 and TRBJ1-2, with D tentatively TRBD1 (6 bases). CDR3 length: 11 residues. V dropped 9 bases and J dropped 6 bases, with 12 bases sitting between them. Germline V gives CDR1 SGDLS, CDR2 YYNGEE. The whole variable domain, remainder taken from reference TRBV9 and TRBJ1-2, is DSGVTQTPKHLITATGQRVTLRCSPRSGDLSVYWYQQSLDQGLQFLIQYYNGEERAKGNILERFSAQQFPDLHSELNLSSLELGDSALYFCAIGQSNGYTFGSGTRLTVV.

The rearrangement links TRBV4-2 to TRBJ1-2; D is perhaps TRBD1 (6 bases). Germline V gene sequence: CDR1 LGHNA, CDR2 YNFKEQ. The CDR3 spans 16 residues. V was shortened by 3 bases and J by 0 bases, with 14 bases between the two germline ends. CDR3 sequence (DNA): TGTGCCAGCAGCCAGGCGGGACAAGAAGCTAACTATGGCTACACCTTC. It codes for CASSQAGQEANYGYTF.

The rearrangement joins TRBV29-1 to TRBJ1-1, with 7 bases lining up with TRBD1. Germline-derived CDR1 and CDR2 are SQVTM and ANQGSEA. The ends lost 6 bases at V and 6 bases at J; junction bases unmatched: 4. CDR3 size: 11 residues. CDR3 sequence reads: CSVRQGPEAFF. CDR3 DNA sequence: TGCAGCGTGAGACAGGGCCCTGAAGCTTTCTTT.

The V call is TRBV5-1, the J call TRBJ1-1; a weak D match, TRBD1 (5 bases). CDR1 and CDR2 from the germline V gene are SGHRS and YFSETQ. This CDR3 comprises 15 residues. Trimming stripped 5 bases from V and 3 bases from J, with 17 bases between. The CDR3 bases are TGCGCCAGCAGTCCGAAGGGGTCGGCAGACACTGAAGCTTTCTTT. It is translated as CASSPKGSADTEAFF.